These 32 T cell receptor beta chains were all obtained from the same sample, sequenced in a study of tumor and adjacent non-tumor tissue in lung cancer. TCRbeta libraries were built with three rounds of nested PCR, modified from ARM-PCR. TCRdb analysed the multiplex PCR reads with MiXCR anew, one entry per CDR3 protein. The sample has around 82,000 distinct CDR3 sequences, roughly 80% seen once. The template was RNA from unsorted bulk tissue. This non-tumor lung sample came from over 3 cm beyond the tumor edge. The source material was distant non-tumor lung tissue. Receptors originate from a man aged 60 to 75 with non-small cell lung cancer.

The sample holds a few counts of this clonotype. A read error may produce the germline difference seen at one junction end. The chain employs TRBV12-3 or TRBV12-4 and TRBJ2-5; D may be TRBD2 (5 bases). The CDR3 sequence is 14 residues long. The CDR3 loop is CTSGLPATQETQYF. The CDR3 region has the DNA TGTACCAGCGGTTTACCGGCGACCCAAGAGACCCAGTACTTC.

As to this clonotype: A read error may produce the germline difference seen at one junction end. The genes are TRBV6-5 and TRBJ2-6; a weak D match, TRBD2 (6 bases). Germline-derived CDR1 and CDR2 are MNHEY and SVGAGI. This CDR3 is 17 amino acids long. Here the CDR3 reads CASSLSGATSGSNVLTF. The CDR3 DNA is TGTGCCAGCAGCCTATCGGGAGCCACATCTGGGTCCAACGTCCTGACTTTC.

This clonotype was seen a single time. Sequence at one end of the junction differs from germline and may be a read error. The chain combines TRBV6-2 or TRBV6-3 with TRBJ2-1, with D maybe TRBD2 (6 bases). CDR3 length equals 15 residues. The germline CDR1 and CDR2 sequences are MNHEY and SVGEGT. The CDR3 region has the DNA TGTGCCAACAGTTCTATAGCGGCAGGTAGTAATGAGCAGTTCTTC. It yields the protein CANSSIAAGSNEQFF.

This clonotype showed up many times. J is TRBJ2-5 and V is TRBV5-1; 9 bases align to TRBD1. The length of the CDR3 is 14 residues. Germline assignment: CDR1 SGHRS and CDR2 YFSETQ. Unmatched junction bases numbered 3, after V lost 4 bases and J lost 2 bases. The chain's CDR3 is CASSVQGAQETQYF. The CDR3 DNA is TGCGCCAGCAGCGTACAGGGGGCTCAAGAGACCCAGTACTTC.

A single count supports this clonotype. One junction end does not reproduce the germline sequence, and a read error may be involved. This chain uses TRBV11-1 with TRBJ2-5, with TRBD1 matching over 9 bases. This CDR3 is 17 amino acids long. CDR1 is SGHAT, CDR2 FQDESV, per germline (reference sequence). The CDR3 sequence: CASSLITGGFYQETQYF. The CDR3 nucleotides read TGTGCCAGCAGCTTGATAACAGGGGGCTTTTACCAAGAGACTCAGTACTTC. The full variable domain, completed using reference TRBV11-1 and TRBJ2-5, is EAEVAQSPRYKITEKSQAVAFWCDPISGHATLYWYRQILGQGPELLVQFQDESVVDDSQLPKDRFSAERLKGVDSTLKIQPAELGDSAMYLCASSLITGGFYQETQYFGPGTRLLVL.

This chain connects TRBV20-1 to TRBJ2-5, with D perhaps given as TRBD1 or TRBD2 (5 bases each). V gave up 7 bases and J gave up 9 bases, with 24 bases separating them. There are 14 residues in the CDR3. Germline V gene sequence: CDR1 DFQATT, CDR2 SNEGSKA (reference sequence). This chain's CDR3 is CSVRPPGIGESQYF. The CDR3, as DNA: TGCAGTGTTCGACCTCCCGGAATAGGGGAGTCCCAGTACTTC.

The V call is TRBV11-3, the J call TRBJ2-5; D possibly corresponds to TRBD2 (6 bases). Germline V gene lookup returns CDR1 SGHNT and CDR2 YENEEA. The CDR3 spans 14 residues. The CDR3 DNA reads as TGTGTCAGTCAACCGGTCACGGGAGTTGGGACCCAGTACTTC. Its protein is CVSQPVTGVGTQYF.

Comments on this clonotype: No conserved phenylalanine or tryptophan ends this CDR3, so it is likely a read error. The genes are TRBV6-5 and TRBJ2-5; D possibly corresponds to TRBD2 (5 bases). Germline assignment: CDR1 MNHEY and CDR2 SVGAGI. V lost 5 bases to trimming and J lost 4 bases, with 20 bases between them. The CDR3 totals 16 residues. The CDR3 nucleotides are TGTGCCAGCAGTCCTTCGACGGGGTCGGAAGGAGAGACCCAGTACTTA. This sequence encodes CASSPSTGSEGETQYL.

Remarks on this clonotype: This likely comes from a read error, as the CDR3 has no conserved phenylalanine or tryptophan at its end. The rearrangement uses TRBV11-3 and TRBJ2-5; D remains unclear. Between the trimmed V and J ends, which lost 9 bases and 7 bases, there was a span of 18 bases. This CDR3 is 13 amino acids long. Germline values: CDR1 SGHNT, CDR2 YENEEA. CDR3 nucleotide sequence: TGTGCCAGTTCCGGGTCCGCGTCCCGGACCCAGTACCTT. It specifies CASSGSASRTQYL.

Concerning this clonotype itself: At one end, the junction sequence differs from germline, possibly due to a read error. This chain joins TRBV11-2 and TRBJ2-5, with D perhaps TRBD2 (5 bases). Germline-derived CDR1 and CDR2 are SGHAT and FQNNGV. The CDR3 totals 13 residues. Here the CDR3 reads CASISIREETQYF. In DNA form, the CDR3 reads TGTGCCAGCATCTCTATACGGGAAGAGACCCAGTATTTC.

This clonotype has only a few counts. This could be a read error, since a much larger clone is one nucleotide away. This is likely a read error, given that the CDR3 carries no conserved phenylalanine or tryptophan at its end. The CDR3 nucleotides read TGCAGGTCGGGACATTTGGACACTGAAGCTTTCTCT. This encodes CRSGHLDTEAFS. V and J are TRBV20-1 and TRBJ1-1, with D maybe TRBD1 (6 bases). The CDR3 totals 12 residues. The germline CDR1 and CDR2 sequences are DFQATT and SNEGSKA (reference sequence).

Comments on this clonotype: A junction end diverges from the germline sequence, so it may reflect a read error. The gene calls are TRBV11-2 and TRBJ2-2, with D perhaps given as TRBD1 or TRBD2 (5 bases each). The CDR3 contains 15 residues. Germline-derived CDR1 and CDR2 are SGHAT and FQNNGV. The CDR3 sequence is CASSLTRSNTRELFF. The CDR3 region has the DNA TGTGCCAGCAGCTTGACACGTTCGAACACCAGGGAGTTGTTTTTT.

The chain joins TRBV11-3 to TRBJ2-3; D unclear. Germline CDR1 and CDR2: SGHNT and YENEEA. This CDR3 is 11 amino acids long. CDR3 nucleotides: TGTGTCATCAGCATAGTAGATACGCAGTATTTT. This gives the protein CVISIVDTQYF.

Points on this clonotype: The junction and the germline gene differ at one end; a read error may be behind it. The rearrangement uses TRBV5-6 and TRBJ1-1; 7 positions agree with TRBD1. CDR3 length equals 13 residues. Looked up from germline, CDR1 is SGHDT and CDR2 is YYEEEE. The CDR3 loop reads CASSLVQDREAFF. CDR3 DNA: TGTGCGAGCAGCTTGGTTCAGGACAGGGAAGCTTTCTTT.

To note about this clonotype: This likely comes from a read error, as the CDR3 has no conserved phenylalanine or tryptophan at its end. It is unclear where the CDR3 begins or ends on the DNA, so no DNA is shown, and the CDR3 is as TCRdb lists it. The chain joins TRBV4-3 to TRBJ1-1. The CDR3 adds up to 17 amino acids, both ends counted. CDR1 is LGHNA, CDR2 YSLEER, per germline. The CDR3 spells CASSQDVPGSLGTEAVL.

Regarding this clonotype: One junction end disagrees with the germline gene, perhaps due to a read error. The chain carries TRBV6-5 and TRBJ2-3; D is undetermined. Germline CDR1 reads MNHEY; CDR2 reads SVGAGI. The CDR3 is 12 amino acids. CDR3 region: CTSSAGTDTHYF. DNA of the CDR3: TGCACCAGCAGCGCAGGCACAGATACGCACTATTTT.

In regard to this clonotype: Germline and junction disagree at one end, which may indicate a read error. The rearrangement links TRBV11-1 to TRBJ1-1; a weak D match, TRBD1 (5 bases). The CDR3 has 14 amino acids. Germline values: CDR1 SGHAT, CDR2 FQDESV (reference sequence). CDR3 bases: TGTGCCAGCATCTTAGAGGCAGGGCGGAGTGAAGCTTTCTTT. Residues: CASILEAGRSEAFF.

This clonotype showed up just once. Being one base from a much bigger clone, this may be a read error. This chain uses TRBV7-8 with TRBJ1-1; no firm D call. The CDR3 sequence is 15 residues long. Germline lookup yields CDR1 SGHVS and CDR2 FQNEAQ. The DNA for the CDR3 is TGTGTCAGTAGTCGTAGATTCGGGGATCGAGTTGAAGCTTTCTTT. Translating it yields CVSSRRFGDRVEAFF.

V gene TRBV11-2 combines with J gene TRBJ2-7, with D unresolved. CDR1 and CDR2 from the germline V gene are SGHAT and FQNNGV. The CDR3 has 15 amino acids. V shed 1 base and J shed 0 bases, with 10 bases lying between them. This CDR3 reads CASSLGLISSYEQYF. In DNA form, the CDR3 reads TGTGCCAGCAGCTTAGGTCTCATTAGCTCCTACGAGCAGTACTTC. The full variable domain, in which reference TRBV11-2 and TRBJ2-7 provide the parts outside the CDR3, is EAGVAQSPRYKIIEKRQSVAFWCNPISGHATLYWYQQILGQGPKLLIQFQNNGVVDDSQLPKDRFSAERLKGVDSTLKIQPAKLEDSAVYLCASSLGLISSYEQYFGPGTRLTVT.

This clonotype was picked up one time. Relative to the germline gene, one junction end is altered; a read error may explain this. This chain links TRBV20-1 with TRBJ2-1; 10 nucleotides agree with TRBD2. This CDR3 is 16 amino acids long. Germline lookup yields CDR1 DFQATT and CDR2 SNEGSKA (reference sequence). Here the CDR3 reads CSTTDFGTSAYIEQFF. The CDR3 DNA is TGCAGTACTACAGATTTTGGGACTAGCGCTTACATTGAGCAGTTCTTC.

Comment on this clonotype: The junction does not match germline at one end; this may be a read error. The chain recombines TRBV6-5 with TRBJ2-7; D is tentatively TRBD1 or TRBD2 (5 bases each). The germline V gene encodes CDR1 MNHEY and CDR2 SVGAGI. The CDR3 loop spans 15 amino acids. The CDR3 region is CASGNGGITRYEQYF. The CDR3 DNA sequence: TGTGCGAGCGGCAATGGGGGAATCACTCGCTACGAACAGTACTTC.

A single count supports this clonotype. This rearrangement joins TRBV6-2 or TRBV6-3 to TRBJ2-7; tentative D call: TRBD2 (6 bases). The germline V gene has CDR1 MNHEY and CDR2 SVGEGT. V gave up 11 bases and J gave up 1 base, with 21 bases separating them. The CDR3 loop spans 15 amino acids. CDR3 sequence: CAYSTGTASSYEQYF. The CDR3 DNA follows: TGTGCCTACAGCACCGGGACTGCAAGTTCCTACGAGCAGTACTTC.

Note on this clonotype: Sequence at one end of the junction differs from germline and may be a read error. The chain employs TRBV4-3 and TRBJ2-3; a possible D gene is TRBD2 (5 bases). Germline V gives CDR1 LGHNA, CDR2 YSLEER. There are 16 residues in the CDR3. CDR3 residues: CASSQAAASATDTQFF. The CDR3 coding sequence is TGCGCCAGCAGCCAAGCAGCGGCCTCCGCCACAGATACGCAGTTTTTT.

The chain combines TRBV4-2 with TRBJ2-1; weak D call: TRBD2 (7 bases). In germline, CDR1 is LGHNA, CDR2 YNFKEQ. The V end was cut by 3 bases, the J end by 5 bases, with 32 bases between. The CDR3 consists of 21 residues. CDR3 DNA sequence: TGTGCCAGCAGCCATCTCCTATCACGCGGGGGCCTCCGGGCGAGGAACAATGAGCAGTTCTTC. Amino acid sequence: CASSHLLSRGGLRARNNEQFF.

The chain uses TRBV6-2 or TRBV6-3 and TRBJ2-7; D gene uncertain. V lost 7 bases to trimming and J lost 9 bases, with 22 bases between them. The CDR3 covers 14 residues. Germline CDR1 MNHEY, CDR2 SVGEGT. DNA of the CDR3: TGTGCCAGCAAACCCATCGCGGCCTGGCTCGGGCAGTACTTC. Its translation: CASKPIAAWLGQYF.

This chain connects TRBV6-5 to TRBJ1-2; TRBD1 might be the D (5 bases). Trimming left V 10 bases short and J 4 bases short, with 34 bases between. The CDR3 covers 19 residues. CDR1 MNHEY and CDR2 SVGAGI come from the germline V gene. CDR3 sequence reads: CANSYSYRFPRQSPYGYTF. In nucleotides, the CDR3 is TGTGCCAATAGTTACTCGTACCGCTTTCCGAGACAGAGTCCCTATGGCTACACCTTC.

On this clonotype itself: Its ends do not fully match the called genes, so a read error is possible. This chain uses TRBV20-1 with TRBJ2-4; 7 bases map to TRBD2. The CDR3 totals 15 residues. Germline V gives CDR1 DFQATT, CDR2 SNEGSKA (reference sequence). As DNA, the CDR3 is TGCAGTGCTCCTACTGGCGGGGGAGCCAAAAACATTCAATACTTC. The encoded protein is CSAPTGGGAKNIQYF.

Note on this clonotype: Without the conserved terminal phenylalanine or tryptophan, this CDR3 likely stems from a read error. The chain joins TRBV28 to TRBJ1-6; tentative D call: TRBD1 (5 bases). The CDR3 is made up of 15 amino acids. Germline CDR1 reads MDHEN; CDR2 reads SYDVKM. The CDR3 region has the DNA TGTGCCAGCAGTTTAATGGGGCAGGGTGCTTCACTCCTCCACTTA. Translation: CASSLMGQGASLLHL.

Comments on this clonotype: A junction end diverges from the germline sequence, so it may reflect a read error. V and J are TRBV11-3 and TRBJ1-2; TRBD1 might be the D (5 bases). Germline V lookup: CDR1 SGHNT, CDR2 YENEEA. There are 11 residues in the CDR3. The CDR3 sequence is CTSGLAWGYTF. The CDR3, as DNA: TGTACCAGCGGCTTGGCGTGGGGCTACACTTTC.

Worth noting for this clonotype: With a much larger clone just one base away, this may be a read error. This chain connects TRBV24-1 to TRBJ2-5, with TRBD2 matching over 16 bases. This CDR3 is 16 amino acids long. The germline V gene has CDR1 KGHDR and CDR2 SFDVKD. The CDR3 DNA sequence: TGTGCCACCACTGATGGGACTAGCGGGGGGGCAGAGACCCAGTACTTC. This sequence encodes CATTDGTSGGAETQYF.

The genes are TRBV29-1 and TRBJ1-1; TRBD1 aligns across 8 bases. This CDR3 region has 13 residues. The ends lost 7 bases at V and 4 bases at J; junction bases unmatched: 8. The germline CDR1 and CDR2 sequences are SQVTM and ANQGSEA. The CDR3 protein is CSARTGTSTEAFF. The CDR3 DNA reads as TGCAGCGCCCGGACAGGGACGAGCACTGAAGCTTTCTTT.

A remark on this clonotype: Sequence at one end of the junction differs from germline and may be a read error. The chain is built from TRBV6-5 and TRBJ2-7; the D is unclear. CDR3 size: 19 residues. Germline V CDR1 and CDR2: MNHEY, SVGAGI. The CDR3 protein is CASSLKSPLGPAWSYEQYF. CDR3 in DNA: TGTGCCAGCAGCCTGAAATCCCCACTTGGTCCAGCGTGGTCCTACGAACAGTACTTC.